A selection of T cell receptor beta chains follows, all from one sample in a study of early T cells in non-severe SARS-CoV-2 infection. TCRdb recomputed calls from the 5' RACE reads with MiXCR, one row per CDR3 protein. The sample contains over 95,000 distinct CDR3 sequences, approximately 17% of which appear only once. The specimen sequenced was whole blood. Receptor source: an adult who was a healthcare worker with PCR-confirmed SARS-CoV-2 infection or an uninfected control (not recorded which). Each CDR3 is given with its conserved first and last residue. The D gene is left open where the match is weak. Only part of the rows carry a size: once, few, many, or a class if the clone is expanded.

j_gene,v_gene,abundance,d_gene,CDR3aa,CDR3nt
TRBJ2-3,TRBV3-1,.,TRBD2,CASSQGAKVAGGDTQYF,TGTGCCAGCAGCCAAGGCGCTAAAGTAGCGGGAGGTGATACGCAGTATTTT
TRBJ1-5,TRBV23-1,few,.,CASSQSWGNQPQHF,TGCGCCAGCAGTCAATCCTGGGGCAATCAGCCCCAGCATTTT
TRBJ2-7,TRBV5-1,many,TRBD1,CASSFGAGTGTYEQYF,TGCGCCAGCAGCTTCGGAGCCGGGACAGGGACCTACGAGCAGTACTTC
TRBJ2-6,TRBV7-6,few,.,CASSLAILNSGANVLTF,TGTGCCAGCAGCTTAGCGATCCTCAACTCTGGGGCCAACGTCCTGACTTTC
TRBJ2-1,TRBV27,.,TRBD2,CASSSLAGVLNEQFF,TGTGCCAGCAGTTCCCTAGCGGGAGTCCTCAATGAGCAGTTCTTC
TRBJ2-7,TRBV20-1,few,TRBD2,CSARARRTSVTYEQYF,TGCAGTGCTAGAGCCCGAAGGACTAGCGTAACCTACGAGCAGTACTTC
TRBJ1-1,TRBV7-2,few,.,CASSERQIEAFF,TGTGCCAGCAGCGAACGACAGATTGAAGCTTTCTTT
TRBJ2-5,TRBV11-2,.,.,CASSLYRDQETQYF,TGTGCCAGCAGCCTATACAGGGATCAAGAGACCCAGTACTTC
TRBJ2-1,TRBV20-1,few,TRBD2,CSARVPGLAGLHEQFF,TGCAGTGCTAGAGTTCCGGGACTAGCGGGGTTGCATGAGCAGTTCTTC
TRBJ2-6,TRBV3-1,many,.,CASSPGHTGANVLTF,TGTGCCAGCAGCCCTGGACATACTGGGGCCAACGTCCTGACTTTC
TRBJ1-5,TRBV6-2/TRBV6-3,few,TRBD1,CASKGATYLYSNQPQHF,TGTGCCAGCAAGGGGGCCACCTATCTATATAGCAATCAGCCCCAGCATTTT